This section outlines one TCR beta chain sequence together with its context. The germline gene is not matched at one end of the junction; a read error may be the cause. Authors' data handling: The study took CDR3 differences across clinicopathological groups and made a distant-metastasis classifier for papillary thyroid cancer from them. TCRdb reassembled clones from the PCR reads with MiXCR. None of the V and J calls come from the authors' own analysis; TCRdb made them. The sample holds about 82,000 clones, around an eighth seen once. Germline CDR1 and CDR2: LGHNT and FRNRAP. The CDR3 is 16 amino acids. The record originates from a study of metastatic and nonmetastatic thyroid tumors. Looking at the study overall: Repertoires were compared across blood and tumor or nodule tissue from malignant and benign thyroid patients.

The entire patient cohort was treatment-naive prior to thyroid surgery. Sequenced: tumor tissue. The TCR was taken from a female donor with papillary thyroid cancer or a benign thyroid nodule (not recorded which). Some clones in this sample may be carry-over from other donors' samples. This chain joins TRBV12-5 and TRBJ2-5; 7 nucleotides line up with TRBD2. The CDR3 coding sequence is TGTGCTAGTGGTTTGGTACTGGTGGGAGGGCAAGGGACCCAGTACTTC. Residues: CASGLVLVGGQGTQYF.